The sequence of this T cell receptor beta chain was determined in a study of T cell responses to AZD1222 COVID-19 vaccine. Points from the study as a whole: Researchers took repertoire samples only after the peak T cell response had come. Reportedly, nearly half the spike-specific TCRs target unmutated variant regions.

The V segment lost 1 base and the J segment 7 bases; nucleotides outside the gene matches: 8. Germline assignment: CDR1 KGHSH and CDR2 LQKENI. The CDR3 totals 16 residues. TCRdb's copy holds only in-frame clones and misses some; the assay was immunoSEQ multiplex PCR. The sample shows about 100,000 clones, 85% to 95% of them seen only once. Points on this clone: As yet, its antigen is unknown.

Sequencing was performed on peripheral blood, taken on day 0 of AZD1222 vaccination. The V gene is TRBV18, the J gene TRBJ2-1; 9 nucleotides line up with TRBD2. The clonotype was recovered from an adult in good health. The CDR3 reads CASSPRAGGPENEQFF. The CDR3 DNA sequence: TGTGCCAGCTCACCACGGGCGGGAGGGCCAGAGAATGAGCAGTTCTTC. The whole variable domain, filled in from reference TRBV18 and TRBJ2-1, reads NAGVMQNPRHLVRRRGQEARLRCSPMKGHSHVYWYRQLPEEGLKFMVYLQKENIIDESGMPKERFSAEFPKEGPSILRIQQVVRGDSAAYFCASSPRAGGPENEQFFGPGTRLTVL.